Below are 22 T cell receptor beta chains sequenced from a single sample in a study of shared clonotypes between healthy human individuals. Here immunoSEQ multiplex PCR was the method, and the copy in TCRdb shows in-frame clones only, minus some. The sample lists around 1.9 million clones, around 95% occurring once. Positively selected for CCR7, the CD45RO-negative cells used as naive CD8 cells excluded terminally differentiated effector memory CD45RA+ cells. Sequencing was carried out using naive CD8+ T cells from PBMCs. Every receptor here comes from a man younger than 35 in good health. Some clones in this sample may be carry-over from other donors' samples.

The chain couples TRBV5-1 to TRBJ2-3; 9 bases are a match to TRBD1. Germline V CDR1 and CDR2: SGHRS, YFSETQ. This CDR3 has 18 residues. V trimming: 3 bases; J trimming: 0 bases; junction bases outside the gene matches: 11. CDR3 bases: TGCGCCAGCAGCTGGGACAGGGCAGACCCTGCTAGCACAGATACGCAGTATTTT. It yields the protein CASSWDRADPASTDTQYF. Full variable domain (outside the CDR3, taken from reference TRBV5-1 and TRBJ2-3): KAGVTQTPRYLIKTRGQQVTLSCSPISGHRSVSWYQQTPGQGLQFLFEYFSETQRNKGNFPGRFSGRQFSNSRSEMNVSTLELGDSALYLCASSWDRADPASTDTQYFGPGTRLTVL.

This clone was seen a handful of times. The gene calls are TRBV19 and TRBJ1-5; D is ambiguous. CDR1 is LNHDA, CDR2 SQIVND, per germline (reference sequence). CDR3 size: 15 residues. Trimming took off 7 bases at V and 1 base at J, with 14 bases between the two ends. The CDR3 loop reads CASKQRGVSNQPQHF. In DNA, the CDR3 is TGTGCCAGTAAACAGCGGGGAGTGAGCAATCAGCCCCAGCATTTT.

The chain couples TRBV9 to TRBJ1-2; TRBD1 aligns across 7 bases. The germline V gene has CDR1 SGDLS and CDR2 YYNGEE. The V gene end was trimmed by 4 bases and the J gene end by 5 bases; junction bases not matched to a gene: 11. The CDR3 length is 15 residues. CDR3 DNA: TGTGCCAGCAGCTTAGGGCCCGGGACAGATTATGGCTACACCTTC. Translating gives CASSLGPGTDYGYTF.

V gene TRBV7-3 combines with J gene TRBJ2-1; the D is unclear. This CDR3 has 15 residues. Trimming pared 0 bases from V and 10 bases from J, leaving 16 bases between. CDR1 is SGHTA, CDR2 FQGTGA, per germline. CDR3 nucleotides: TGTGCCAGCAGCTTAACGGCCGAGAGTCGTCGGGAGCAGTTCTTC. It translates to CASSLTAESRREQFF.

Worth noting for this clone: The identical CDR3 is also encoded by other nucleotide sequences in the sample. This chain joins TRBV27 and TRBJ2-7, with D possibly matching TRBD1 (5 bases). The CDR3 covers 14 residues. CDR1 is MNHEY and CDR2 is SMNVEV in the germline V gene (reference sequence). The V gene lost 6 bases and the J gene lost 0 bases, with 12 bases spanning the gap. Here the CDR3 DNA reads TGTGCCAGCAGCCCCAGGGCGCCCTCCTACGAGCAGTACTTC. It is translated as CASSPRAPSYEQYF.

The V and J genes are TRBV5-1 and TRBJ1-2; D is possibly TRBD1 (6 bases). V lost 2 bases and J lost 8, with 28 bases in between. From germline, CDR1 is SGHRS and CDR2 YFSETQ. The CDR3 runs to 18 residues. The CDR3 DNA is TGCGCCAGCAGCTTACGCCGGGACACCGAAATAAAATCGGAAGGCTACACCTTC. This sequence encodes CASSLRRDTEIKSEGYTF.

This clone was detected only a few times. The genes are TRBV6-5 and TRBJ1-5; no firm D call. Looked up from germline, CDR1 is MNHEY and CDR2 is SVGAGI. V lost 8 bases and J 0 bases, leaving 11 bases between the germline ends. CDR3 length equals 14 residues. The CDR3 DNA reads as TGTGCCAGCGGGCCAGGCGCTAGCAATCAGCCCCAGCATTTT. Translation: CASGPGASNQPQHF.

Remarks on this clone: Different DNA sequences within this sample yield the same CDR3. The chain has TRBV11-2 and TRBJ2-7; D remains ambiguous. Per the germline V gene, CDR1 is SGHAT and CDR2 is FQNNGV. Trimming left V 3 bases short and J 4 bases short, with 7 bases between. This CDR3 has 12 amino acids. The CDR3 spells CASSFAEYEQYF. The CDR3 DNA is TGTGCCAGCAGCTTCGCGGAGTACGAGCAGTACTTC.

The chain uses TRBV9 and TRBJ2-1; a possible D gene is TRBD2 (5 bases). The CDR3 has 16 amino acids. V was trimmed by 3 bases and J by 5 bases, leaving 18 bases between them. In germline, CDR1 is SGDLS, CDR2 YYNGEE. The chain's CDR3 is CASSAGHSRGNNEQFF. DNA of the CDR3: TGTGCCAGCAGCGCCGGCCATAGCCGGGGAAACAATGAGCAGTTCTTC.

This clone was recorded only once. The V gene is TRBV29-1, the J gene TRBJ2-1; TRBD2 aligns across 7 bases. This CDR3 contains 13 residues. V trimming: 7 bases; J trimming: 3 bases; junction bases outside the gene matches: 6. Germline CDR1 SQVTM, CDR2 ANQGSEA. CDR3 coding DNA: TGCAGCGCCGAACTAGCGAACTACAATGAGCAGTTCTTC. Translation gives CSAELANYNEQFF.

This clone is a singleton in its sample. Other DNA sequences in this sample translate to the same CDR3. The V and J genes are TRBV18 and TRBJ2-3; a weak D match, TRBD1 (5 bases). Germline CDR1 reads KGHSH; CDR2 reads LQKENI. V was trimmed by 3 bases and J by 1 base, leaving 11 bases between them. This CDR3 comprises 15 residues. The CDR3, as DNA: TGTGCCAGCTCACCTAGAGACAGAGGCACAGATACGCAGTATTTT. This translates into CASSPRDRGTDTQYF.

The chain joins TRBV11-2 to TRBJ1-2; D possibly corresponds to TRBD1 (5 bases). Trimming removed 5 bases from V and 5 bases from J, with 12 bases in between. Germline lookup yields CDR1 SGHAT and CDR2 FQNNGV. The CDR3 has 13 amino acids. This CDR3 reads CASSRDWEYGYTF. DNA for the CDR3: TGTGCCAGCAGCCGGGACTGGGAGTATGGCTACACCTTC.

V usage is TRBV19 and J usage is TRBJ2-1; 7 bases match TRBD2. CDR1 and CDR2 from the germline V gene are LNHDA and SQIVND (reference sequence). This CDR3 has 13 residues. Trimming took 7 bases from V and 4 from J; bases not matched to a gene: 4. CDR3: CASTMGGYNEQFF. The CDR3 nucleotides are TGTGCCAGTACCATGGGAGGGTACAATGAGCAGTTCTTC.

V gene TRBV28 combines with J gene TRBJ1-2; 9 bases match TRBD1. The junction had 6 bases not matched to a gene; V was cut back by 5 bases and J by 5 bases. The CDR3 totals 14 residues. Germline V gene lookup returns CDR1 MDHEN and CDR2 SYDVKM. CDR3 DNA: TGTGCCAGCAGTCCACAGGGGGCATGGTATGGCTACACCTTC. Translation: CASSPQGAWYGYTF.

The V call is TRBV5-5, the J call TRBJ2-7; 7 nucleotides align to TRBD1. Germline V gene sequence: CDR1 SGHKS, CDR2 YYEKEE (reference sequence). The length of the CDR3 is 14 residues. V was pared by 4 bases and J by 5 bases, with 9 bases of the junction left unmatched. The CDR3 sequence is CASSHRDSPNEQYF. The CDR3 DNA sequence: TGTGCCAGCAGCCACCGGGACAGCCCTAACGAGCAGTACTTC. The entire variable domain, with the rest obtained from reference TRBV5-5 and TRBJ2-7, is as follows: DAGVTQSPTHLIKTRGQQVTLRCSPISGHKSVSWYQQVLGQGPQFIFQYYEKEERGRGNFPDRFSARQFPNYSSELNVNALLLGDSALYLCASSHRDSPNEQYFGPGTRLTVT.

This chain connects TRBV5-4 to TRBJ1-1; 10 positions match TRBD1. Looked up from germline, CDR1 is SGHNT and CDR2 is YYREEE (reference sequence). After removal of 6 bases from V and 0 bases from J, the junction contained 5 bases not matched to a gene. The CDR3 loop spans 15 amino acids. The CDR3 spells CASKDRGDMNTEAFF. Written as DNA, the CDR3 is TGTGCCAGCAAGGACAGGGGGGATATGAACACTGAAGCTTTCTTT.

The gene calls are TRBV19 and TRBJ1-5, with 7 bases matching TRBD1. Germline CDR1 is LNHDA and CDR2 is SQIVND (reference sequence). This CDR3 spans 15 amino acids. Unmatched junction bases numbered 9, after V lost 5 bases and J lost 5 bases. CDR3 bases: TGTGCCAGTAGTGAAACGACAGGGCTCCATCAGCCCCAGCATTTT. Translated: CASSETTGLHQPQHF.

In this sample, this clone turned up once. The chain combines TRBV13 with TRBJ1-2; 9 bases are a match to TRBD1. Looked up from germline, CDR1 is PRHDT and CDR2 is FYEKMQ (reference sequence). The CDR3 runs 15 residues. J was trimmed by 5 bases and V by 5 bases; bases with no gene match: 9. In DNA, the CDR3 is TGTGCCAGCAGCCCCCTCCGGGACAGGGATTATGGCTACACCTTC. Protein: CASSPLRDRDYGYTF.

The chain links TRBV27 to TRBJ1-1; tentatively, D is TRBD1 (6 bases). The CDR3 has 15 residues. Germline loops: CDR1 MNHEY, CDR2 SMNVEV (reference sequence). Trimming removed 5 bases from V and 1 base from J, with 14 bases in between. The CDR3 DNA reads TGTGCCAGCAGTGCCAGACAGGTCAAGAACACTGAAGCTTTCTTT. Translated, it gives CASSARQVKNTEAFF.

The chain has TRBV2 and TRBJ1-1; TRBD1 might be the D (5 bases). V lost 2 bases to trimming and J lost 4 bases, with 11 bases between them. Germline CDR1 SNHLY, CDR2 FYNNEI. The length of the CDR3 is 14 residues. The CDR3 spells CASSESVGGTEAFF. Here the CDR3 DNA reads TGTGCCAGCAGTGAATCGGTGGGGGGCACTGAAGCTTTCTTT.

The chain couples TRBV19 to TRBJ2-5; TRBD2 matches at 12 bases. The V segment lost 4 bases and the J segment 2 bases; nucleotides outside the gene matches: 8. Germline V gene lookup returns CDR1 LNHDA and CDR2 SQIVND (reference sequence). The CDR3 runs 17 residues. The CDR3 nucleotides read TGTGCCAGTAGTACTGGACTAGCGGGAATTGGGCAAGAGACCCAGTACTTC. Residues: CASSTGLAGIGQETQYF.

V usage is TRBV7-7 and J usage is TRBJ2-5, with D hard to call. The CDR3 covers 14 residues. V was clipped by 5 bases and J by 3 bases, with 13 bases between them. The germline gives CDR1 SSHAT, CDR2 FNYEAQ (reference sequence). The CDR3 nucleotides are TGTGCCAGCAGCCCCAGAAGAACGGAAGAGACCCAGTACTTC. Translation gives CASSPRRTEETQYF.